This record looks at one TCR beta chain sequence and its context. These data belong to a study of blood T cell repertoires in COVID-19. The wider study: Acute-phase and convalescent COVID-19 samples originated in the United States, Italy and Spain. From T cells, B-cell-depleted T cells, or PBMCs came the material, which was cDNA or gDNA.

Libraries were prepared by immunoSEQ multiplex PCR; TCRdb keeps only in-frame clonotypes and omits some of them. Of about 200,000 clones in the sample, around nine tenths were seen once. The CDR3 loop spans 13 amino acids. The V and J ends lost 1 base and 6 bases respectively, with 10 bases between them. Germline values: CDR1 SEHNR, CDR2 FQNEAQ (reference sequence). V gene TRBV7-9 combines with J gene TRBJ2-7, with a weak D call TRBD1 (5 bases). Sequencing was performed on PBMCs or T cells enriched from blood (not recorded which). This TCR was recovered from a woman aged 25 to 45 with acute COVID-19. The CDR3 spells CASSLEGLGEQYF. CDR3 coding DNA: TGTGCCAGCAGCTTAGAGGGGTTGGGCGAGCAGTACTTC.